Presented here are 2 T cell receptor beta chains from one specimen sequenced in a study of T cell responses to AZD1222 COVID-19 vaccine. The data were produced by immunoSEQ multiplex PCR, yet TCRdb's version contains in-frame clones alone and is incomplete. The profile shows a few hundred thousand clones, more than 80% of them singletons. The starting material was peripheral blood, obtained on day 0 of AZD1222 vaccination. The receptor source for this set is an adult in good health.

In nucleotides, the CDR3 is TGTGCCAGCAGCTTAGCTGAGTTTCGGTATGGCTACACCTTC. Residues: CASSLAEFRYGYTF. This chain uses TRBV7-9 with TRBJ1-2; unclear D gene. The V gene's germline CDR1 is SEHNR and CDR2 FQNEAQ (reference sequence). The CDR3 has 14 residues. Trimming removed 0 bases from V and 5 bases from J, with 10 bases in between.

The chain is built from TRBV27 and TRBJ2-2, with D perhaps TRBD1 (6 bases). The CDR3 has 14 residues. The germline V gene encodes CDR1 MNHEY and CDR2 SMNVEV (reference sequence). Trimming pared 5 bases from V and 0 bases from J, leaving 7 bases between. The CDR3 region has the DNA TGTGCCAGCAGTCGGGACACGAACACCGGGGAGCTGTTTTTT. Encoded protein: CASSRDTNTGELFF.